This TCR beta chain was sequenced for a study of blood T cell repertoires in COVID-19. About the study: COVID-19 samples from acute and convalescent phases originated in the United States, Italy and Spain.

Some clones are missing from TCRdb's copy, which holds only in-frame ones; the method was immunoSEQ multiplex PCR. The sample shows about 350,000 clones, more than 70% of them seen only once. This clone occurred once. This clonotype was sampled from a woman aged 70-85 years with COVID-19, enrolled during active disease. The sample taken for sequencing was peripheral blood.

The CDR3 here is CASSPPQGAYNEQFF. CDR3 in DNA: TGTGCCAGCTCACCACCGCAGGGGGCCTACAATGAGCAGTTCTTC. This chain connects TRBV18 to TRBJ2-1; TRBD1 matches at 7 bases. Germline CDR1 is KGHSH and CDR2 is LQKENI. The CDR3 totals 15 residues. V lost 0 bases, J lost 2 bases, and 1 base stayed unmatched. The full variable domain, rest sourced from reference TRBV18 and TRBJ2-1, is NAGVMQNPRHLVRRRGQEARLRCSPMKGHSHVYWYRQLPEEGLKFMVYLQKENIIDESGMPKERFSAEFPKEGPSILRIQQVVRGDSAAYFCASSPPQGAYNEQFFGPGTRLTVL.